One sample yielded the 4 T cell receptor beta chains listed below, sequenced in a study of regulatory T cells in long-lasting Graves disease. Time point denoted: persistent/refractory GD, antithyroid drugs over 5 years with positive TRAb. Following extraction of RNA from PBMCs, that RNA was used to make the TCR library. iRepertoire HTBI primers and Arm-PCR of CDR3 regions built TCR beta libraries. TCRdb called the multiplex PCR reads again in MiXCR, with one record for every CDR3 protein. The sample contains 650,000 to 700,000 distinct CDR3 sequences, 25% to 35% of which appear only once. This sample comprised peripheral blood mononuclear cells (PBMCs), obtained when the disease was refractory, from a patient treated with antithyroid drugs. These receptors all come from a female donor with Graves disease.

The chain recombines TRBV6-2 or TRBV6-3 with TRBJ2-1; 9 bases map to TRBD2. Germline CDR1 reads MNHEY; CDR2 reads SVGEGT. This CDR3 has 16 residues. J gave up 7 bases and V 6 bases, and 13 bases lay outside the gene matches. The CDR3 is CASRSTGGRETNEQFF. The DNA of the CDR3 is TGTGCCAGCAGATCAACGGGCGGGAGGGAAACGAATGAGCAGTTCTTC.

This clonotype came up many times. The chain links TRBV6-5 to TRBJ2-5; 9 nucleotides align to TRBD2. The CDR3 loop spans 15 amino acids. CDR1 is MNHEY and CDR2 is SVGAGI in the germline V gene. Trimming took 2 bases from V and 3 from J; bases not matched to a gene: 4. CDR3 amino acids: CASSYVAGVKETQYF. The CDR3 nucleotides are TGTGCCAGCAGTTACGTAGCGGGAGTGAAAGAGACCCAGTACTTC.

The chain links TRBV24-1 to TRBJ2-4, with 7 bases aligning to TRBD1. CDR1 KGHDR and CDR2 SFDVKD come from the germline V gene. This CDR3 spans 19 amino acids. The trim removed 5 bases at V and 8 bases at J, leaving 23 bases unmatched. The CDR3 sequence is CATSAGISGTTGFWDIQYF. CDR3 DNA sequence: TGTGCCACCAGTGCCGGCATTTCGGGGACGACAGGGTTCTGGGACATTCAGTACTTC.

This clonotype has ten or more counts. Relative to the germline gene, one junction end is altered; a read error may explain this. V usage is TRBV5-1 and J usage is TRBJ1-1; 7 nucleotides line up with TRBD1. Looked up from germline, CDR1 is SGHRS and CDR2 is YFSETQ. The CDR3 covers 14 residues. The CDR3 nucleotides read TGTGCCAGCAGTTACAGGACAGGAGGTACTGAAGCTTTCTTT. This translates into CASSYRTGGTEAFF.